This is a list of T cell receptor beta chains from one sample in a study of blood T cell repertoires in COVID-19. Data came from immunoSEQ multiplex PCR; TCRdb stores just in-frame clones and leaves some out. The profile shows roughly 450,000 clones, 90% of them singletons. Sequencing was carried out using PBMCs or T cells enriched from blood (not recorded which). The source is a man younger than 35 who had recovered from COVID-19. Each CDR3 is given with its conserved first and last residue. The D gene is left open where the match is weak. Only part of the rows carry a size: once, few, many, or a class if the clone is expanded.

size,J,length,D,V,CDR3,DNA
-,TRBJ1-1,13,-,TRBV29-1,CSVRGQLTTEAFF,TGCAGCGTTCGCGGACAATTGACCACTGAAGCTTTCTTT
-,TRBJ1-5,16,-,TRBV18,CASSLNGQGNNQPQHF,TGTGCCAGCTCTCTAAATGGGCAGGGGAACAATCAGCCCCAGCATTTT
-,TRBJ1-1,13,-,TRBV3-1/TRBV3-2,CASSDGLNTEAFF,TGTGCCAGCAGCGATGGCCTGAACACTGAAGCTTTCTTT
-,TRBJ1-1,14,-,TRBV10-3,CAISEPPEGTEAFF,TGTGCCATCAGTGAGCCCCCCGAGGGCACTGAAGCTTTCTTT
-,TRBJ1-3,17,-,TRBV9,CASSVEVRDYSGNTIYF,TGTGCCAGCAGCGTAGAAGTGCGAGACTACTCTGGAAACACCATATATTTT
-,TRBJ2-7,17,TRBD1,TRBV4-1,CASSQDRGGVASYEQYF,TGCGCCAGCAGCCAAGATCGAGGGGGCGTAGCGTCCTACGAGCAGTACTTC
-,TRBJ1-1,14,TRBD1,TRBV24-1,CASIGQGQNTEAFF,TGTGCCTCGATAGGACAGGGACAAAACACTGAAGCTTTCTTT
-,TRBJ2-6,16,TRBD1,TRBV2,CASSEVRGSGANVLTF,TGTGCCAGCAGTGAAGTCAGGGGGAGTGGGGCCAACGTCCTGACTTTC
-,TRBJ1-6,20,-,TRBV19,CASSLVGVSRGLLYNSPLHF,TGTGCCAGTAGTCTTGTGGGGGTCTCCAGGGGCCTTCTTTATAATTCACCCCTCCACTTT
once,TRBJ1-2,13,-,TRBV30,CAWSVRVEYGYTF,TGTGCCTGGAGTGTCAGGGTAGAGTATGGCTACACCTTC
-,TRBJ2-3,13,TRBD2,TRBV30,CAWGLAGADTQYF,TGTGCCTGGGGACTAGCGGGAGCAGATACGCAGTATTTT
-,TRBJ1-2,14,-,TRBV27,CASSLGGTRYGYTF,TGTGCCAGCAGTTTAGGGGGGACCCGCTATGGCTACACCTTC
-,TRBJ2-2,19,-,TRBV28,CASSNWDGDTPLNTGELFF,TGTGCCAGCAGCAATTGGGACGGGGACACGCCATTGAACACCGGGGAGCTGTTTTTT
-,TRBJ1-5,15,-,TRBV6-2/TRBV6-3,CASSYSGRNVQPQHF,TGTGCCAGCAGTTACTCGGGGCGAAATGTTCAGCCCCAGCATTTT
-,TRBJ1-3,15,-,TRBV3-1/TRBV3-2,CASSQEILNGNTIYF,TGTGCCAGCAGCCAAGAAATCCTAAACGGAAACACCATATATTTT
-,TRBJ2-3,17,-,TRBV7-2,CASSLWASAYSTDTQYF,TGTGCCAGCAGCTTATGGGCTAGCGCGTATAGCACAGATACGCAGTATTTT
-,TRBJ2-7,13,TRBD2,TRBV28,CASKTSATYEQYF,TGTGCCAGCAAGACTAGCGCGACCTACGAGCAGTACTTC
-,TRBJ2-2,16,TRBD1,TRBV5-1,CASSLGTGGNTGELFF,TGCGCCAGCAGCTTGGGGACAGGGGGCAACACCGGGGAGCTGTTTTTT
-,TRBJ2-2,16,-,TRBV3-1/TRBV3-2,CASSRDLQPNTGELFF,TGTGCCAGCAGCCGGGACTTACAGCCGAACACCGGGGAGCTGTTTTTT
-,TRBJ1-4,13,-,TRBV19,CASSKRLEEKLFF,TGTGCCAGTAGTAAGCGTCTGGAGGAAAAACTGTTTTTT
-,TRBJ1-5,13,-,TRBV9,CASSAQGIQPQHF,TGTGCCAGCAGCGCGCAGGGAATTCAGCCCCAGCATTTT
once,TRBJ2-3,14,-,TRBV10-1,CASRQGSASDTQYF,TGCGCCAGCAGGCAGGGCAGCGCATCAGATACGCAGTATTTT
-,TRBJ2-3,14,TRBD1,TRBV18,CASSPSGGPDTQYF,TGTGCCAGCTCACCTTCAGGGGGCCCAGATACGCAGTATTTT
-,TRBJ2-1,14,-,TRBV7-2,CASSLRGNYNEQFF,TGTGCCAGCAGCCTCCGAGGGAACTACAATGAGCAGTTCTTC
-,TRBJ1-1,12,TRBD1,TRBV30,CAWRQGNTEAFF,TGTGCCTGGCGACAGGGGAACACTGAAGCTTTCTTT
few,TRBJ2-7,12,-,TRBV6-6,CASSSLTYEQYF,TGTGCCAGCAGCTCACTCACCTACGAGCAGTACTTC
-,TRBJ2-7,14,TRBD2,TRBV27,CASSLSSGGYEQYF,TGTGCCAGCAGTTTGTCTAGCGGGGGATACGAGCAGTACTTC
-,TRBJ1-1,15,-,TRBV29-1,CSARYLAGVNTEAFF,TGCAGCGCCCGATATTTGGCAGGGGTGAACACTGAAGCTTTCTTT
once,TRBJ1-1,14,-,TRBV3-1/TRBV3-2,CASSQDFWTDEAFF,TGTGCCAGCAGCCAAGATTTTTGGACAGATGAAGCTTTCTTT
-,TRBJ1-1,13,-,TRBV6-5,CASTISMNTEAFF,TGTGCCAGCACTATATCGATGAACACTGAAGCTTTCTTT
-,TRBJ2-7,14,-,TRBV14,CASGDSASSYEQYF,TGTGCCAGCGGAGACAGCGCGAGCTCCTACGAGCAGTACTTC
-,TRBJ2-5,16,TRBD2,TRBV27,CASSFRLAGMEETQYF,TGTGCCAGCAGTTTCCGGCTAGCGGGAATGGAGGAGACCCAGTACTTC
-,TRBJ1-2,13,-,TRBV18,CASSPGRGDGYTF,TGTGCCAGCTCACCGGGCAGGGGCGATGGCTACACCTTC
once,TRBJ2-1,12,TRBD1,TRBV3-1/TRBV3-2,CASSDRGDEQFF,TGTGCCAGCAGTGACAGGGGTGATGAGCAGTTCTTC
-,TRBJ2-2,15,-,TRBV7-9,CASKARDTYTGELFF,TGTGCCAGCAAAGCTCGGGACACCTACACCGGGGAGCTGTTTTTT
-,TRBJ2-1,16,-,TRBV9,CASSEGAGGSYNEQFF,TGTGCCAGCAGCGAGGGGGCGGGAGGATCCTACAATGAGCAGTTCTTC
-,TRBJ2-7,14,TRBD2,TRBV2,CASKLAANSYEQYF,TGTGCCAGTAAACTAGCGGCCAACTCCTACGAGCAGTACTTC
-,TRBJ2-5,15,-,TRBV5-1,CASSFSRGAEETQYF,TGCGCCAGCAGCTTTAGCAGGGGGGCGGAGGAGACCCAGTACTTC
-,TRBJ2-4,12,-,TRBV3-1/TRBV3-2,CASSQDRAGQYF,TGTGCCAGCAGCCAAGATCGGGCAGGGCAGTACTTC
-,TRBJ2-1,17,TRBD2,TRBV5-6,CASSGTGLAGYHNEQFF,TGTGCCAGCAGCGGAACTGGACTAGCGGGATACCACAATGAGCAGTTCTTC
-,TRBJ1-5,14,-,TRBV6-2/TRBV6-3,CASSSRGEDQPQHF,TGTGCCAGCAGTTCCCGGGGGGAAGACCAGCCCCAGCATTTT
-,TRBJ1-3,17,-,TRBV9,CASSVELWGGTGNTIYF,TGTGCCAGCAGCGTAGAATTGTGGGGGGGCACTGGAAACACCATATATTTT
-,TRBJ2-1,12,TRBD2,TRBV7-9,CALSGIYNEQFF,TGTGCCCTTAGCGGGATCTACAATGAGCAGTTCTTC
-,TRBJ2-7,13,TRBD1,TRBV18,CASSSGGWYEQYF,TGTGCCAGCTCGTCAGGGGGCTGGTACGAGCAGTACTTC
once,TRBJ1-1,12,-,TRBV7-9,CASSPSSPEAFF,TGTGCCAGCAGCCCCTCCTCCCCTGAAGCTTTCTTT
-,TRBJ2-1,14,TRBD2,TRBV5-3,CARLTSGGYNEQFF,TGTGCCAGACTAACTAGCGGGGGGTACAATGAGCAGTTCTTC
-,TRBJ1-2,15,-,TRBV4-2,CASSQVTGANYGYTF,TGTGCCAGCAGCCAGGTGACAGGTGCTAACTATGGCTACACCTTC
-,TRBJ1-2,13,-,TRBV19,CASTSLGRYGYTF,TGTGCCAGTACCTCCCTTGGCCGCTATGGCTACACCTTC
-,TRBJ1-4,15,-,TRBV6-5,CASRRQQALNEKLFF,TGTGCCAGCAGACGACAACAGGCCCTTAATGAAAAACTGTTTTTT
few,TRBJ2-7,14,TRBD1,TRBV3-1/TRBV3-2,CASSTTDRAHEQYF,TGTGCCAGCAGCACCACGGACAGGGCCCACGAGCAGTACTTC
-,TRBJ2-5,16,-,TRBV25-1,CASSDPSPSFQETQYF,TGTGCCAGCAGTGATCCCTCTCCTAGCTTCCAGGAGACCCAGTACTTC
once,TRBJ2-7,18,-,TRBV11-2,CASSLATGYRVQMVQQYF,TGTGCCAGCAGCTTAGCGACGGGCTACAGGGTGCAAATGGTTCAGCAGTACTTC
once,TRBJ1-4,15,-,TRBV21-1,CASSKVGDSHEKLFF,TGTGCCAGCAGCAAAGTGGGTGACAGCCATGAAAAACTGTTTTTT
-,TRBJ2-1,14,TRBD1,TRBV30,CAWRIQGGYNEQFF,TGTGCCTGGAGAATACAGGGGGGCTACAATGAGCAGTTCTTC
-,TRBJ1-1,15,TRBD1,TRBV19,CASSMGGTGYSEAFF,TGTGCCAGTAGTATGGGGGGGACAGGGTATTCTGAAGCTTTCTTT
-,TRBJ2-2,13,-,TRBV28,CASSLGGTGELFF,TGTGCCAGCAGTTTGGGCGGGACCGGGGAGCTGTTTTTT
-,TRBJ1-2,14,-,TRBV7-2,CASSLGRQTYGYTF,TGTGCCAGCAGCTTAGGAAGACAGACCTATGGCTACACCTTC
-,TRBJ1-3,18,-,TRBV19,CASSPLGGPISSGNTIYF,TGTGCCAGTAGCCCTTTAGGAGGACCGATAAGCTCTGGAAACACCATATATTTT
few,TRBJ2-7,15,TRBD2,TRBV5-1,CASSLAASGRGEQYF,TGCGCCAGCAGCTTGGCCGCTAGCGGGAGAGGGGAGCAGTACTTC